The rows below give T cell receptor beta chains drawn from one sample of a study of response to subunit inactivated influenza vaccine. TCRdb ran MiXCR on the RT-PCR reads and lists one entry per CDR3 protein. In the table there are about 520,000 distinct CDR3 sequences, approximately 11% of which are singletons. Material: PBMCs from blood, obtained 45 days after vaccination. The receptors here all came from a man aged 45-65 years who received an inactivated influenza vaccine. Each CDR3 is given with its conserved first and last residue. A D gene is named only where the DNA matches it firmly. Size values are once, few and many counts, or a class for expanded clones, and some rows have none.

-,TRBJ2-7,TRBV7-2,-,TGTGCCAGCAGCTTTGATGGCAACAGTTTCTACGAGCAGTACTTC,CASSFDGNSFYEQYF
-,TRBJ1-2,TRBV20-1,-,TGCAGTGCGAGAGATACCATAGACTATGGCTACACCTTC,CSARDTIDYGYTF
-,TRBJ2-5,TRBV5-1,few,TGCGCCAGCAGCTTCCGACGGCGGCAAGAGACCCAGTACTTC,CASSFRRRQETQYF
-,TRBJ2-3,TRBV28,many,TGTGCCAGCAGTCCCGAGGGGGGATACACAGATACGCAGTATTTT,CASSPEGGYTDTQYF
-,TRBJ2-5,TRBV20-1,few,TGCAGTGCTCTAGCTCGCGGGGCCCAAGAGACCCAGTACTTC,CSALARGAQETQYF
-,TRBJ2-1,TRBV28,-,TGTGCCAGCAATTCAGTGGGGAGTGAGCAGTTCTTC,CASNSVGSEQFF
-,TRBJ1-2,TRBV20-1,many,TGCAGTGCTAGCCGGGGGTATGGCTACACCTTC,CSASRGYGYTF
-,TRBJ1-1,TRBV12-3/TRBV12-4,many,TGTGCCAGCAGTTTGTTTCCCGGACAGAACACTGAAGCTTTCTTT,CASSLFPGQNTEAFF
TRBD2,TRBJ2-1,TRBV6-2/TRBV6-3,-,TGTGCCAGCAGTTCCTACCATCCTAGCGGGGGAGCCTACAATGAGCAGTTCTTC,CASSSYHPSGGAYNEQFF
-,TRBJ2-7,TRBV4-1,many,TGCGCCAGCAGAGGTCACGGGGGAAGCTACGAGCAGTACTTC,CASRGHGGSYEQYF
TRBD1,TRBJ2-6,TRBV4-2,-,TGTGCCAGCAGCCCCCCACGGACAGGCGACTCTGGGGCCAACGTCCTGACTTTC,CASSPPRTGDSGANVLTF
-,TRBJ2-2,TRBV9,-,TGTGCCAGCAGCGTAGTCCACGGGGAGCTGTTTTTT,CASSVVHGELFF
TRBD2,TRBJ2-1,TRBV25-1,few,TGTGCCAGCAGTGAGAATAGCGGGGCCAATGAGCAGTTCTTC,CASSENSGANEQFF
TRBD1,TRBJ2-7,TRBV4-3,-,TGCGCCAGCAGCCAAGGTGTTAGCAGGGGGTACGAGCAGTACTTC,CASSQGVSRGYEQYF
-,TRBJ2-7,TRBV4-3,-,TGCGCCAGCAGCCACAACCCTTGTCCACCCTTGAGGTACGAGCAGTACTTC,CASSHNPCPPLRYEQYF
TRBD1,TRBJ2-7,TRBV20-1,-,TGCAGTGCTATAAACAGGGGGAACTACGAGCAGTACTTC,CSAINRGNYEQYF
-,TRBJ2-5,TRBV5-1,few,TGCGCCAGCAGCCAGGGGTGGCTCTCCTACATCTCCGTTCAAGAGACCCAGTACTTC,CASSQGWLSYISVQETQYF
-,TRBJ2-7,TRBV6-5,many,TGTGCCAGCAGTTACAGGGGTTCGGACGAGCAGTACTTC,CASSYRGSDEQYF
-,TRBJ1-6,TRBV11-2,-,TGTGCCAGCAGCTTAGGAAGGTCACCCCTCCACTTT,CASSLGRSPLHF
-,TRBJ2-3,TRBV6-5,-,TGTGCCAGCAGTTATGCAGGCAGCAGCACAGATACGCAGTATTTT,CASSYAGSSTDTQYF
TRBD2,TRBJ2-1,TRBV5-1,many,TGCGCCAGCAGGGGCGGGGGAACCTACAATGAGCAGTTCTTC,CASRGGGTYNEQFF
-,TRBJ2-7,TRBV7-3,-,TGTGCCAGCAGCTTGCATCCGCCCGGCGAGGGAGGCGAGCAGTACTTC,CASSLHPPGEGGEQYF
TRBD2,TRBJ2-7,TRBV20-1,-,TGCAGTGCTAGAGATAGCGGGAGGGGATACGAGCAGTACTTC,CSARDSGRGYEQYF
TRBD1,TRBJ1-1,TRBV7-7,once,TGTGCCAGCAGTCTGACAGGGGGAATAATGAACACTGAAGCTTTCTTT,CASSLTGGIMNTEAFF
-,TRBJ2-5,TRBV7-2,many,TGTGCCAGCAGCTTGGGGGCGAAGGAGACCCAGTACTTC,CASSLGAKETQYF
-,TRBJ2-1,TRBV7-9,few,TGTGCCAGCAGCGAGGACTGGATTGATGAGCAGTTCTTC,CASSEDWIDEQFF
-,TRBJ2-5,TRBV12-3/TRBV12-4,many,TGTGCCAGCAGGCTAGCTGGAGAGACCCAGTACTTC,CASRLAGETQYF
-,TRBJ1-6,TRBV25-1,few,TGTGCCAGCAGTGAATCAGACTTATCACCCCTCCACTTT,CASSESDLSPLHF
-,TRBJ2-5,TRBV20-1,many,TGCAGTGCTAGAGATAGCTTGGCGGGACGAGAGACCCAGTACTTC,CSARDSLAGRETQYF